This entry concerns a single T cell receptor (beta chain). The data were taken from a study of blood T cell repertoires in COVID-19. Study information: Material from acute and convalescent COVID-19 was sourced from the United States, Italy and Spain. From T cells, B-cell-depleted T cells, or PBMCs came the material, which was cDNA or gDNA.

This CDR3 has 14 amino acids. CDR1 GTSNPN and CDR2 SVGIG come from the germline V gene (reference sequence). The V end was cut by 1 base, the J end by 4 bases, with 13 bases between. Clones were sequenced by immunoSEQ multiplex PCR, and TCRdb holds only the in-frame ones, with some missing. The sample includes just under 80,000 clones, approximately 80% of them seen just once. The TCR sequence derives from a woman aged 70 to 79 with acute or convalescent COVID-19. The material sequenced was peripheral blood. The V call is TRBV30, the J call TRBJ1-1; D is unclear. The CDR3 DNA follows: TGTGCCTGGAGTGATCGAGTGGTCGGCACTGAAGCTTTCTTT. Residues: CAWSDRVVGTEAFF.